The 20 T cell receptor beta chains presented below share a single source sample, sequenced in a study of T cell repertoires in cytomegalovirus infection. TCRdb redid the calling of the reads with MiXCR, one entry per CDR3 protein. The repertoire holds about a million distinct CDR3 sequences, with 31% as singletons. Their antigens are not known. The sequences come from cultured CD8+ T cells from PBMCs, collected from culture after CMV antigen stimulation. The receptors shown here come from a human donor in good health (CMV status not recorded). Some clones in this sample may be carry-over from other donors' samples.

This clonotype occurred many times. One junction end does not reproduce the germline sequence, and a read error may be involved. V and J are TRBV7-7 and TRBJ2-2, with TRBD1 identical over 11 bases. CDR3 length: 16 residues. Per germline, CDR1 SSHAT and CDR2 FNYEAQ (reference sequence). The CDR3 region is CASSPDRGLDTGELFF. CDR3 sequence (DNA): TGTGCTAGCAGTCCGGACAGGGGGCTAGACACCGGGGAGCTGTTTTTT.

Concerning this clonotype: This may be a read error: a much more frequent sequence differs by one nucleotide. This chain uses TRBV12-3 or TRBV12-4 with TRBJ2-6, with D possibly being TRBD1 or TRBD2 (5 bases each). This CDR3 comprises 16 residues. The CDR3 reads CASRDPPGPGADVLTF. CDR3 nucleotide sequence: TGTGCCAGCAGAGACCCGCCGGGGCCTGGGGCCGACGTCCTGACTTTC.

The rearrangement links TRBV2 to TRBJ2-2, with 7 bases lining up with TRBD1. J gave up 0 bases and V 3 bases, and 1 base lay outside the gene matches. The germline gives CDR1 SNHLY, CDR2 FYNNEI. The CDR3 is 15 residues long. This CDR3 reads CASSETGSNTGELFF. The DNA of the CDR3 is TGTGCCAGCAGTGAGACAGGGTCGAACACCGGGGAGCTGTTTTTT.

The rearrangement links TRBV4-3 to TRBJ1-2, with a weak D call TRBD1 (5 bases). Germline CDR1 LGHNA, CDR2 YSLEER. The CDR3 contains 16 residues. The ends were cut back, 0 bases at V and 6 bases at J, with 17 bases in the middle. This CDR3 reads CASSQDFSLWDDGYTF. DNA for the CDR3: TGCGCCAGCAGCCAAGATTTCAGTCTGTGGGACGATGGCTACACCTTC.

This clonotype was recorded at least ten times. The chain is built from TRBV7-8 and TRBJ1-5; D not resolved. Per the germline V gene, CDR1 is SGHVS and CDR2 is FQNEAQ. The CDR3 is 15 residues long. The V and J ends lost 7 bases and 5 bases respectively, with 18 bases between them. For the CDR3, the DNA is TGTGCCAGCACCCTGGGCCCGCAGCACCATCAGCCCCAGCATTTT. Amino acids: CASTLGPQHHQPQHF.

This chain links TRBV27 with TRBJ2-5; 8 nucleotides match TRBD1. The germline V gene has CDR1 MNHEY and CDR2 SMNVEV (reference sequence). The CDR3 extends over 15 amino acids. After removal of 2 bases from V and 2 bases from J, the junction contained 4 bases not matched to a gene. CDR3 in DNA: TGTGCCAGCAGTTTACAGGGGGCTGGGCAAGAGACCCAGTACTTC. Its translation is CASSLQGAGQETQYF.

This clonotype was recorded a few times. This chain links TRBV7-6 with TRBJ2-1; D is perhaps TRBD2 (5 bases). Trimming stripped 5 bases from V and 5 bases from J, with 19 bases between. Germline V gene data show CDR1 as SGHVS and CDR2 as FNYEAQ. The CDR3 is 16 residues long. This CDR3 reads CASSPSADSPNNEQFF. The CDR3 DNA is TGTGCCAGCAGCCCATCGGCGGACTCACCAAACAATGAGCAGTTCTTC.

This clonotype was seen more than once but under ten times. The chain employs TRBV6-5 and TRBJ2-2; possible D gene TRBD2, 6 bases. CDR3 length equals 15 residues. V was pared by 0 bases and J by 6 bases, with 11 bases between. The V gene's germline CDR1 is MNHEY and CDR2 SVGAGI. CDR3 region: CASSYSLPGAGELFF. CDR3 bases: TGTGCCAGCAGTTACTCTCTTCCGGGGGCCGGGGAGCTGTTTTTT.

The J gene is TRBJ1-2, the V gene TRBV6-6; TRBD1 matches 11 bases. Germline-derived CDR1 and CDR2 are MNHNY and SVGAGI (reference sequence). J gave up 4 bases and V 5 bases, and 15 bases lay outside the gene matches. There are 18 residues in the CDR3. CDR3 residues: CASSGPRTGGIGLYGYTF. CDR3 coding DNA: TGTGCCAGCAGTGGACCGCGGACAGGGGGCATAGGGCTCTATGGCTACACCTTC.

The CDR3 here is CSARGPRQGAGTEAFF. CDR3 bases: TGCAGTGCTAGAGGACCCCGACAGGGGGCAGGCACTGAAGCTTTCTTT. The gene calls are TRBV20-1 and TRBJ1-1; 10 bases agree with TRBD1. The CDR3 extends over 16 amino acids. Germline CDR1 DFQATT, CDR2 SNEGSKA (reference sequence). Unmatched junction bases numbered 9, after V lost 1 base and J lost 4 bases.

The genes are TRBV27 and TRBJ2-3, with D perhaps being TRBD1 or TRBD2 (5 bases each). Trimming took 3 bases from V and 8 from J, leaving 9 bases between them. The CDR3 is made up of 12 amino acids. The germline gives CDR1 MNHEY, CDR2 SMNVEV (reference sequence). The CDR3 region has the DNA TGTGCCAGCAGTTTCTTTGGGGGTACGCAGTATTTT. The encoded protein is CASSFFGGTQYF.

Points on this clonotype: A read error may explain this, as a much larger clone is one base away. The chain has TRBV6-6 and TRBJ2-1, with 11 bases matching TRBD1. Trimming took 3 bases from V and 8 from J; bases not matched to a gene: 6. Germline CDR1 MNHNY, CDR2 SVGAGI (reference sequence). The CDR3 runs 15 residues. DNA of the CDR3: TGTGCCAGCAGTTATGGACAGGGGGCCTTCGATGAGCAGTTCTTC. Amino acids: CASSYGQGAFDEQFF.

V and J are TRBV12-3 or TRBV12-4 and TRBJ2-2, with 9 nucleotides matching TRBD2. The CDR3 is made up of 15 amino acids. J lost 4 bases, V lost 7 bases, and 7 bases had no gene match. The CDR3 DNA sequence: TGTGCCAGCACCCAACGCGGGGGGGTCACCGGGGAGCTGTTTTTT. Translated, it gives CASTQRGGVTGELFF.

The sample holds many counts of this clonotype. V usage is TRBV7-6 and J usage is TRBJ2-3, with 10 bases lining up with TRBD2. V shed 1 base and J 1 base; nucleotides not matched to a gene: 11. The CDR3 has 19 residues. From germline, CDR1 is SGHVS and CDR2 FNYEAQ. This CDR3 is CASSLEKGTSGDGTDTQYF. Here the CDR3 DNA reads TGTGCCAGCAGCTTAGAGAAAGGAACTAGCGGGGACGGCACAGATACGCAGTATTTT.

V gene TRBV19 combines with J gene TRBJ2-1; D gene ambiguous. The CDR3 is made up of 15 amino acids. Deletions cut 0 bases from V and 5 bases from J, with 11 bases between. Germline values: CDR1 LNHDA, CDR2 SQIVND (reference sequence). This CDR3 reads CASSIDPAGHNEQFF. CDR3 in DNA: TGTGCCAGTAGTATAGATCCCGCAGGTCACAATGAGCAGTTCTTC. The whole variable domain, remainder taken from reference TRBV19 and TRBJ2-1, is DGGITQSPKYLFRKEGQNVTLSCEQNLNHDAMYWYRQDPGQGLRLIYYSQIVNDFQKGDIAEGYSVSREKKESFPLTVTSAQKNPTAFYLCASSIDPAGHNEQFFGPGTRLTVL.

This clonotype was detected ten times or more. V is TRBV7-6 and J is TRBJ2-2; D unresolved. The ends were cut back, 1 base at V and 8 bases at J, with 8 bases in the middle. Germline loops: CDR1 SGHVS, CDR2 FNYEAQ. This CDR3 is 13 amino acids long. CDR3 in amino acids: CASSLVISGELFF. DNA of the CDR3: TGTGCCAGCAGCTTAGTCATCTCGGGGGAGCTGTTTTTT.

This clonotype was counted a few times. The chain employs TRBV7-9 and TRBJ1-1; TRBD1 agrees at 10 bases. The trim removed 5 bases at V and 6 bases at J, leaving 6 bases unmatched. The CDR3 length is 14 residues. Per the germline V gene, CDR1 is SEHNR and CDR2 is FQNEAQ (reference sequence). The CDR3 nucleotides are TGTGCCAGCAGCCCCGGGGACAGGGGTGCTGAAGCTTTCTTT. Translated: CASSPGDRGAEAFF.

This clonotype was counted a few times. The V gene is TRBV10-1, the J gene TRBJ2-5; D uncertain. CDR1 is WNHNN, CDR2 SYGVQD, per germline (reference sequence). The CDR3 length is 14 residues. Trimming shortened V by 0 bases and J by 4 bases, and 9 bases separated the two germline ends. CDR3 DNA: TGCGCCAGCAGTGAGTCGGCCAGTCGAGAGACCCAGTACTTC. Encoded protein: CASSESASRETQYF.

This clonotype was found a few times. The CDR3 is CASSEAGGLQETQYF. CDR3 DNA sequence: TGTGCCAGCAGTGAAGCGGGGGGCCTTCAAGAGACCCAGTACTTC. The chain couples TRBV28 to TRBJ2-5, with 9 bases identical to TRBD2. Looked up from germline, CDR1 is MDHEN and CDR2 is SYDVKM. This CDR3 contains 15 residues. The V and J ends lost 5 bases and 2 bases, in that order; junction bases with no gene match: 6.

This rearrangement joins TRBV6-8 to TRBJ1-1, with D unresolved. From germline, CDR1 is MNHGY and CDR2 SAAAGT. V dropped 2 bases and J dropped 4 bases, with 11 bases sitting between them. The CDR3 length is 14 residues. The CDR3 region is CASSYVASSTEAFF. CDR3 bases: TGTGCCAGCAGTTACGTGGCGTCCAGCACTGAAGCTTTCTTT.